These T cell receptor beta chains were read from a single sample in a study of T cell responses to AZD1222 COVID-19 vaccine. Assay used: immunoSEQ multiplex PCR; TCRdb lists only in-frame clones, some missing. The sample carries about 100,000 clones, 70% to 90% recorded once. This specimen consisted of peripheral blood, obtained on day 0 of AZD1222 vaccination. These receptors were collected from an adult in good health. CDR3s include the opening cysteine and the closing phenylalanine or tryptophan. Each record gives: J gene, V gene, CDR3 protein.

>TRBJ2-6|TRBV4-2
CASSQEGRAGANVLTF
>TRBJ2-7|TRBV3-1/TRBV3-2
CASSQAQASYEQYF
>TRBJ1-2|TRBV7-2
CASSSPSWGDYGYTF
>TRBJ2-3|TRBV4-3
CASSQRQGASGTDTQYF
>TRBJ2-3|TRBV24-1
CATRPAVGTDTQYF
>TRBJ1-1|TRBV29-1
CSVDEAFTEAFF
>TRBJ2-7|TRBV4-3
CASSQDGASSYEQYF
>TRBJ1-2|TRBV5-1
CASSLPRGFDGYTF
>TRBJ1-4|TRBV19
CASSVSVNEKLFF
>TRBJ1-4|TRBV12-5
CASGLVIRGLRPSATNEKLFF
>TRBJ1-2|TRBV7-8
CASSPQTGYGGYTF
>TRBJ1-2|TRBV5-8
CASSLGTGFYGYTF
>TRBJ1-5|TRBV4-3
CASSPGRGNQPQHF
>TRBJ2-5|TRBV19
CASSIGVGQETQYF
>TRBJ2-1|TRBV5-6
CASSETTSGRWIEQFF
>TRBJ1-5|TRBV7-2
CASSSEQGANQPQHF
>TRBJ2-1|TRBV30
CAWSGGRLAGGSVNEQFF
>TRBJ1-6|TRBV5-4
CASSLLHKGGSYNSPLHF
>TRBJ2-5|TRBV12-3/TRBV12-4
CAVETQYF
>TRBJ1-6|TRBV6-2/TRBV6-3
CASSYSTGGKSPLHF
>TRBJ2-5|TRBV21-1
CASSKFRDRGETQYF
>TRBJ1-5|TRBV6-2/TRBV6-3
CASSYARGQGQQPQHF
>TRBJ1-2|TRBV6-5
CASNPQGGSPGYTF
>TRBJ1-4|TRBV12-3/TRBV12-4
CASGSGGGQKLFF
>TRBJ1-2|TRBV5-1
CASSFGGNYGYTF
>TRBJ2-5|TRBV19
CASSIGRLLQETQYF
>TRBJ2-5|TRBV5-4
CASSLALGSQLGTQYF
>TRBJ2-1|TRBV27
CASSLSSFGTRREFF
>TRBJ1-1|TRBV21-1
CAGRIQLNTEAFF
>TRBJ2-1|TRBV12-3/TRBV12-4
CATGYEQFF
>TRBJ1-2|TRBV3-1/TRBV3-2
CASSLFRDRGRTSYGYTF
>TRBJ2-5|TRBV29-1
CSVSVQTGETQYF
>TRBJ1-6|TRBV2
CASRTLDGDNSPLHF
>TRBJ2-1|TRBV7-2
CASSPETSRYNEQFF
>TRBJ2-1|TRBV4-3
CASSQDKGAGYNEQFF
>TRBJ1-4|TRBV10-1
CARQRGRGYEKLFF
>TRBJ2-1|TRBV28
CASRSSGSYNEQFF
>TRBJ2-3|TRBV5-4
CASSLPGGRTDTQYF
>TRBJ2-3|TRBV3-1/TRBV3-2
CASSRSGGTDTQYF
>TRBJ2-2|TRBV6-1
CASSEQGPPPNTGELFF
>TRBJ2-6|TRBV6-1
CASSEGSFSGANVLTF
>TRBJ1-5|TRBV2
CASSEEGNQPQHF
>TRBJ2-3|TRBV5-1
CASSLVLQADTQYF
>TRBJ2-1|TRBV14
CASSQGVQGQFF
>TRBJ1-5|TRBV7-6
CASSSGGLSQPQHF
>TRBJ1-6|TRBV7-6
CASSPLGTGERSPLHF
>TRBJ1-5|TRBV7-8
CASSLGDGSNQPQHF
>TRBJ1-2|TRBV7-2
CAREDSNYGYTF
>TRBJ1-5|TRBV3-1/TRBV3-2
CASSLGQYSNQPQHF
>TRBJ1-1|TRBV7-9
CASSPDRGQGAFF